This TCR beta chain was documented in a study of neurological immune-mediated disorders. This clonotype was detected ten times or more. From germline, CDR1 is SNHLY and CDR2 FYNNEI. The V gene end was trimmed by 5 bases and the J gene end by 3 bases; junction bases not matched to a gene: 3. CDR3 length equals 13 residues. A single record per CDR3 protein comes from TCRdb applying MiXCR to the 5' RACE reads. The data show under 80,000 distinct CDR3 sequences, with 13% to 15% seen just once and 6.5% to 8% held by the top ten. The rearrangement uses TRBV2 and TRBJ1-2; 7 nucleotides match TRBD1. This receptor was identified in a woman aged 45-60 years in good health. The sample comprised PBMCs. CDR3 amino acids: CASSRQGYYGYTF. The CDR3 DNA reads TGTGCCAGCAGTCGACAGGGATACTATGGCTACACCTTC. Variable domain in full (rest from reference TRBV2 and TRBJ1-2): EPEVTQTPSHQVTQMGQEVILRCVPISNHLYFYWYRQILGQKVEFLVSFYNNEISEKSEIFDDQFSVERPDGSNFTLKIRSTKLEDSAMYFCASSRQGYYGYTFGSGTRLTVV.